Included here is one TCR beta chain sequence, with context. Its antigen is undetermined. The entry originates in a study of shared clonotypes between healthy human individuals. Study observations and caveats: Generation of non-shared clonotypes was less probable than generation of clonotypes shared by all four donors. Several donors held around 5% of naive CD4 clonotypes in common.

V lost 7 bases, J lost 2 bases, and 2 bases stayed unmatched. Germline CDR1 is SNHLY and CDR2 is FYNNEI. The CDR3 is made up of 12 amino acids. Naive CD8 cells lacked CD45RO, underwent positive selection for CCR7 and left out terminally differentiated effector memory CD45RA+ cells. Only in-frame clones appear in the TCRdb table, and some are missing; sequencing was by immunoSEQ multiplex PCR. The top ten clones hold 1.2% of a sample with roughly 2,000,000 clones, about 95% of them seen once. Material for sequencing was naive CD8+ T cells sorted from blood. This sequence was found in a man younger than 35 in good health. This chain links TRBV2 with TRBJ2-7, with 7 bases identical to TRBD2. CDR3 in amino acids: CASKGTTYEQYF. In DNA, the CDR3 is TGTGCCAGCAAAGGGACTACCTACGAGCAGTACTTC.